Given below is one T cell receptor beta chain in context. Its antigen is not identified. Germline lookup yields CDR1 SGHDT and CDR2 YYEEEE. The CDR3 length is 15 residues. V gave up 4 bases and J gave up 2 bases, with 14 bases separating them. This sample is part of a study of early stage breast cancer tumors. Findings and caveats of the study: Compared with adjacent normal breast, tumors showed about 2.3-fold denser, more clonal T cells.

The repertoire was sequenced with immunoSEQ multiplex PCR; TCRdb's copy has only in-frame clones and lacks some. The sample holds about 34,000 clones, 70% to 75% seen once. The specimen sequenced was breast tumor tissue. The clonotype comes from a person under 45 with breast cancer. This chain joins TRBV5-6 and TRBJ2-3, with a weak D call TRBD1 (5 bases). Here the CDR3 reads CASSTLDSSTDTQYF. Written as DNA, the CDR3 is TGTGCCAGCAGCACCCTTGACAGTTCCACAGATACGCAGTATTTT.